Each of the 18 T cell receptor beta chains below was sequenced from the same sample in a study of early T cells in non-severe SARS-CoV-2 infection. TCRdb re-called the 5' RACE reads through MiXCR, storing one row per CDR3 protein. In the table there are tens of thousands of distinct CDR3 sequences, roughly 16% of which are singletons. This specimen consisted of whole blood, obtained at baseline. The receptor source for this set is an adult who was a healthcare worker with PCR-confirmed SARS-CoV-2 infection or an uninfected control (not recorded which).

There are a few counts of this clonotype. The chain recombines TRBV11-2 with TRBJ2-7; D may be TRBD2 (6 bases). CDR3 length equals 13 residues. Per germline, CDR1 SGHAT and CDR2 FQNNGV. V dropped 4 bases and J dropped 2 bases, with 9 bases sitting between them. The CDR3 loop reads CASSSGGTYEQYF. CDR3 nucleotide sequence: TGTGCCAGCAGCTCTGGAGGGACCTACGAGCAGTACTTC.

This clonotype occurred many times. The rearrangement uses TRBV11-2 and TRBJ2-4, with a tentative D call TRBD1 (6 bases). V lost 1 base and J lost 3, with 10 bases in between. Germline lookup yields CDR1 SGHAT and CDR2 FQNNGV. This CDR3 contains 15 residues. The CDR3 loop is CASSLAQGLKNIQYF. CDR3 sequence (DNA): TGTGCCAGCAGCTTAGCACAGGGTCTCAAAAACATTCAGTACTTC.

This clonotype was counted only a few times. This rearrangement joins TRBV6-5 to TRBJ1-5, with TRBD1 matching 7 bases. With 5 bases clipped from V and 4 bases from J, the junction kept 14 bases outside the gene matches. The V gene's germline CDR1 is MNHEY and CDR2 SVGAGI. The CDR3 runs to 17 residues. The DNA for the CDR3 is TGTGCCAGCAGTCGGACAGGATTAGGTGGTCTTAATCAGCCCCAGCATTTT. Translating gives CASSRTGLGGLNQPQHF.

The chain has TRBV6-5 and TRBJ2-3, with 8 bases fitting TRBD2. Germline CDR1 and CDR2: MNHEY and SVGAGI. This CDR3 is built from 14 residues. V lost 6 bases and J lost 4; bases outside the gene matches: 6. The CDR3 loop reads CASSRGGIADTQYF. CDR3 nucleotide sequence: TGTGCCAGCAGCCGCGGGGGGATCGCAGATACGCAGTATTTT.

This clonotype was recorded many times. The J gene is TRBJ1-4, the V gene TRBV3-1, with 7 nucleotides matching TRBD1. CDR3 length equals 13 residues. Trimming cost V 4 bases and J 7 bases; bases outside gene matches: 3. Germline loops: CDR1 LGHDT, CDR2 YNNKEL (reference sequence). The CDR3 protein is CASSPGTAEKLFF. The CDR3 coding sequence is TGTGCCAGCAGCCCCGGGACAGCTGAAAAACTGTTTTTT. The full variable domain, completed using reference TRBV3-1 and TRBJ1-4, is DTAVSQTPKYLVTQMGNDKSIKCEQNLGHDTMYWYKQDSKKFLKIMFSYNNKELIINETVPNRFSPKSPDKAHLNLHINSLELGDSAVYFCASSPGTAEKLFFGSGTQLSVL.

This clonotype was observed many times. The V call is TRBV6-5, the J call TRBJ1-1, with D unresolved. Germline V gives CDR1 MNHEY, CDR2 SVGAGI. The CDR3 is 13 residues long. V lost 0 bases, J lost 1 base, and 3 bases lay in between. CDR3 bases: TGTGCCAGCAGTTACTCCTGGAACACTGAAGCTTTCTTT. Residues: CASSYSWNTEAFF.

V usage is TRBV6-6 and J usage is TRBJ2-1, with D possibly being TRBD2 (6 bases). Germline lookup yields CDR1 MNHNY and CDR2 SVGAGI (reference sequence). Trimming stripped 6 bases from V and 3 bases from J, with 12 bases between. The CDR3 extends over 14 amino acids. The CDR3 is CASRSGRVYNEQFF. The CDR3 coding sequence is TGTGCCAGCAGGAGCGGGCGCGTCTACAATGAGCAGTTCTTC.

The J gene is TRBJ2-7, the V gene TRBV29-1, with 7 bases lining up with TRBD2. J gave up 3 bases and V 7 bases, and 3 bases lay outside the gene matches. CDR3 size: 11 residues. Looked up from germline, CDR1 is SQVTM and CDR2 is ANQGSEA. This CDR3 reads CSATGGYEQYF. The DNA for the CDR3 is TGCAGCGCCACGGGGGGCTACGAGCAGTACTTC.

This clonotype is judged medium-sized. V usage is TRBV7-8 and J usage is TRBJ2-7, with 7 bases identical to TRBD1. V lost 6 bases and J lost 0; bases outside the gene matches: 8. The CDR3 extends over 15 amino acids. Germline CDR1 is SGHVS and CDR2 is FQNEAQ. The CDR3 is CASSDGQVPSYEQYF. The CDR3 coding sequence is TGTGCCAGCAGTGACGGACAGGTCCCCTCCTACGAGCAGTACTTC.

The rearrangement joins TRBV7-6 to TRBJ2-1, with no clear D. The length of the CDR3 is 16 residues. V lost 2 bases, J lost 0 bases, and 11 bases lay in between. CDR1 and CDR2 (germline): SGHVS, FNYEAQ. The CDR3 loop reads CASSLTAARSYNEQFF. The CDR3 DNA reads as TGTGCCAGCAGCTTAACGGCGGCACGCTCCTACAATGAGCAGTTCTTC.

This clonotype was observed a handful of times. The V gene is TRBV5-1, the J gene TRBJ2-3; D remains ambiguous. Per the germline V gene, CDR1 is SGHRS and CDR2 is YFSETQ. V was cut by 1 base and J by 6 bases, with 12 bases left in between. CDR3 length: 14 residues. The CDR3, as DNA: TGCGCCAGCAGCTTGTTTTTGCCGGCCGATACGCAGTATTTT. It codes for CASSLFLPADTQYF. The whole variable domain, remainder taken from reference TRBV5-1 and TRBJ2-3, is KAGVTQTPRYLIKTRGQQVTLSCSPISGHRSVSWYQQTPGQGLQFLFEYFSETQRNKGNFPGRFSGRQFSNSRSEMNVSTLELGDSALYLCASSLFLPADTQYFGPGTRLTVL.

The CDR3 loop is CASSLDRLLGVGAGELFF. CDR3 nucleotide sequence: TGCGCCAGCAGCTTGGACCGACTCCTGGGGGTTGGGGCCGGGGAGCTGTTTTTT. This sequence joins TRBV5-1 and TRBJ2-2; D is perhaps TRBD1 or TRBD2 (5 bases each). The germline V gene has CDR1 SGHRS and CDR2 YFSETQ. The V end was cut by 0 bases, the J end by 6 bases, with 21 bases between. The length of the CDR3 is 18 residues.

This clonotype was found a few times. The chain carries TRBV9 and TRBJ1-2; no reliable D call. The length of the CDR3 is 13 residues. Germline loops: CDR1 SGDLS, CDR2 YYNGEE. V was pared by 5 bases and J by 4 bases, with 12 bases between. The CDR3 region is CASRDGSLYGYTF. In DNA, the CDR3 is TGTGCCAGCAGAGATGGAAGTCTCTATGGCTACACCTTC.

Ten or more counts support this clonotype. J is TRBJ2-3 and V is TRBV4-1, with 11 bases fitting TRBD2. The CDR3 spans 16 residues. Germline V lookup: CDR1 MGHRA, CDR2 YSYEKL. With 3 bases clipped from V and 2 bases from J, the junction kept 4 bases outside the gene matches. The CDR3 DNA follows: TGCGCCAGCAGCCAGATGACTAGCGGGAACACAGATACGCAGTATTTT. Translation gives CASSQMTSGNTDTQYF.

This clonotype was seen a few times. The V gene is TRBV19, the J gene TRBJ2-7; 8 nucleotides agree with TRBD1. There are 13 residues in the CDR3. The germline V gene has CDR1 LNHDA and CDR2 SQIVND (reference sequence). V shed 5 bases, J shed 5 bases, and the junction held 5 bases outside the gene matches. The CDR3 protein is CASSSQGAHEQYF. CDR3 DNA sequence: TGTGCCAGTAGTTCCCAGGGGGCCCACGAGCAGTACTTC.

Only a few counts were recorded for this clonotype. The chain couples TRBV5-1 to TRBJ2-3; the D is unclear. V was cut by 4 bases and J by 5 bases, with 5 bases left in between. The CDR3 length is 11 residues. The germline V gene has CDR1 SGHRS and CDR2 YFSETQ. CDR3 sequence: CASSEGDTQYF. The CDR3 DNA reads TGCGCCAGCAGCGAAGGAGATACGCAGTATTTT.

This clonotype was picked up a small number of times. The chain combines TRBV29-1 with TRBJ1-2; D may be TRBD1 (5 bases). V dropped 4 bases and J dropped 2 bases, with 14 bases sitting between them. Germline CDR1 is SQVTM and CDR2 is ANQGSEA. The CDR3 consists of 14 residues. The CDR3 DNA sequence: TGCAGCGTTGCAGGGATTAACTTAAACTATGGCTACACCTTC. As protein: CSVAGINLNYGYTF.

This clonotype was observed many times. The chain has TRBV28 and TRBJ2-7; perhaps TRBD2 as D (5 bases). The CDR3 is made up of 13 amino acids. Germline CDR1 reads MDHEN; CDR2 reads SYDVKM. Trimming stripped 3 bases from V and 2 bases from J, with 8 bases between. CDR3 bases: TGTGCCAGCAGTTTGGAGGAGACCTACGAGCAGTACTTC. It translates to CASSLEETYEQYF.